This T cell receptor (beta chain) was retrieved from a study of T cells in Graves' hyperthyroidism and ophthalmopathy. Notes on the study in general: Ophthalmopathy got predicted by the model a median approximately 6.3 months before its onset. Among clonotypes expanded in thyroid above 0.001, most were also found in blood.

If no ophthalmopathy progression occurred within 18 months, Graves' hyperthyroidism was stable. Hyperthyroidism, newly diagnosed and lasting under 2 months, affected patients aged 18 to 65. V was cut by 0 bases and J by 5 bases, with 16 bases left in between. Looked up from germline, CDR1 is DFQATT and CDR2 is SNEGSKA (reference sequence). The CDR3 extends over 15 amino acids. This clonotype was observed many times. The antigen remains unidentified. TCR beta CDR3 sequences were amplified from RNA transcripts. The HTBI primer set drove a first-round RT-PCR of the TCR CDR3. MiXCR, applied by TCRdb to the multiplex PCR reads, yields one record per CDR3 protein. Here the sample spans roughly 700,000 distinct CDR3 sequences, roughly a third being singletons.

The receptor's source is a woman aged 40-49 years with Graves' hyperthyroidism. Sequenced input: blood. The chain couples TRBV20-1 to TRBJ1-1; maybe TRBD1 (5 bases). The CDR3 coding sequence is TGCAGTGCTAGAGATGAGAGGGGCGGCGGGACTGAAGCTTTCTTT. It yields the protein CSARDERGGGTEAFF.